This section outlines one TCR beta chain sequence together with its context. Its recognized antigen is unknown. Within one base of it there is no much larger clone, and no base qualities were kept. This specimen belongs to a study of control samples from healthy donors and cancer patients (dated by TCRdb to about 2020). The protocol used for the library was the immunoSEQ multiplex PCR assay. Entries here come from immuneACCESS through TCRdb and include only in-frame sequences with V and J called. Some clones fail to appear in such tables; in the studies checked, an unresolved V gene covers under half of the shortfall, and the cause of the remainder is unknown. The sample table shows some 130,000 clones, and about nine tenths are seen once. The ten biggest clones cover 4.5% to 7% of the sample. The material sequenced was blood. The clonotype originates from a man aged 18 to 35 in good health.

The CDR3 here reads CASSKKGLSGNTIYF. The base sequence is TGTGCCAGCAGCAAAAAGGGCCTCTCTGGAAACACCATATATTTT. The chain is made from TRBV21-1 and TRBJ1-3. TRBV21-1 is a pseudogene locus. Reading from cysteine to phenylalanine, the CDR3 counts 15 amino acids. CDR3 DNA only is kept here, 45 bases in frame from base 1.